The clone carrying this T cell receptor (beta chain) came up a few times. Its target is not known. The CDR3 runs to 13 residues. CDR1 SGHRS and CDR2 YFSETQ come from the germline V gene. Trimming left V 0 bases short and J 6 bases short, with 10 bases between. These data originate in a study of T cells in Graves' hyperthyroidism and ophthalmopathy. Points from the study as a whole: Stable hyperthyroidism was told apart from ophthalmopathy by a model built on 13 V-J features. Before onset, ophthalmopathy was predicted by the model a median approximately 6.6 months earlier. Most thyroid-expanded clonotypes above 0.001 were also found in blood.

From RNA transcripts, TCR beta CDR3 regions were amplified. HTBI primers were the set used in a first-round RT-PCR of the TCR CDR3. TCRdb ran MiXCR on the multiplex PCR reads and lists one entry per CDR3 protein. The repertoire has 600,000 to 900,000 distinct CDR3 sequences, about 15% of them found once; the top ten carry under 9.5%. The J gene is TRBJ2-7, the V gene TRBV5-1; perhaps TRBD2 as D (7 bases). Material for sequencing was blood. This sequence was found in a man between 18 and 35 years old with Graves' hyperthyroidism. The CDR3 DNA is TGCGCCAGCAGCTTGGCCGGGGGGCTCGAGCAGTACTTC. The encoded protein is CASSLAGGLEQYF.